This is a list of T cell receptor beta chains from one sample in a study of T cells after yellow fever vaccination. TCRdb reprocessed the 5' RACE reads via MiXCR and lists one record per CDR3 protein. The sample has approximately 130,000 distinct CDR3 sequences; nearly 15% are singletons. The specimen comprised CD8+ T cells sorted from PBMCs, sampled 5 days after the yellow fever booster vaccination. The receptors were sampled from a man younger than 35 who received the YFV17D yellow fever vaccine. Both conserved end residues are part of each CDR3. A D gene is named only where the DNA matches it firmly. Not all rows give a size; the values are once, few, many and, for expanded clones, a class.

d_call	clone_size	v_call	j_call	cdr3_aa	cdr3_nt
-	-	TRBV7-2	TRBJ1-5	CASSPMGSQPQHF	TGTGCCAGCAGCCCAATGGGCAGTCAGCCCCAGCATTTT
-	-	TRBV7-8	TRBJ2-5	CASRWSGPYSAQYF	TGTGCCAGCAGGTGGAGCGGCCCCTATTCGGCCCAGTACTTC
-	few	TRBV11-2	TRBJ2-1	CASSPLRGKAYNEQFF	TGTGCCAGCAGCCCGCTAAGGGGGAAGGCCTACAATGAGCAGTTCTTC
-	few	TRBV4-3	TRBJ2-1	CASSDAGTSSYNEQFF	TGCGCCAGCAGCGACGCGGGGACGAGCTCCTACAATGAGCAGTTCTTC
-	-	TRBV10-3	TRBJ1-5	CAISESAGRWSSGDQPQHF	TGTGCCATCAGTGAGTCGGCGGGACGATGGTCTTCGGGCGATCAGCCCCAGCATTTT
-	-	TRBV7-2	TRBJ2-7	CASSKSGTPNEQYF	TGTGCCAGCAGCAAATCCGGGACACCCAACGAGCAGTACTTC
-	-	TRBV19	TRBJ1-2	CASSLAHGYTF	TGTGCCAGTAGTTTGGCACATGGCTACACCTTC
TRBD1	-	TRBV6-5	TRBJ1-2	CASSSSTGVFDGYTF	TGTGCCAGCAGTTCATCGACAGGGGTTTTTGATGGCTACACCTTC
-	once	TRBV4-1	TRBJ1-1	CASSQATGITEAFF	TGCGCCAGCAGCCAAGCAACAGGGATCACTGAAGCTTTCTTT
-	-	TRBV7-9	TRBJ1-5	CASSLVGAEQPQHF	TGTGCCAGCAGCTTAGTGGGGGCGGAGCAGCCCCAGCATTTT
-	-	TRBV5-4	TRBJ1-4	CASSLDGQTKLFF	TGTGCCAGCAGCTTGGACGGACAGACAAAACTGTTTTTT
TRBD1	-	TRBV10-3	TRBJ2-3	CAISPTGGASSDTQYF	TGTGCCATCAGTCCCACAGGGGGCGCGTCGTCCGATACGCAGTATTTT
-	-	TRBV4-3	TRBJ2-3	CASSQDWPASTDTQYF	TGCGCCAGCAGCCAAGATTGGCCCGCTAGCACAGATACGCAGTATTTT
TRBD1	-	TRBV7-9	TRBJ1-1	CASSPGQGWTEAFF	TGTGCCAGCAGCCCCGGACAGGGTTGGACTGAAGCTTTCTTT
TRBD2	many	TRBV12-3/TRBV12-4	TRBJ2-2	CASSLGTITGELFF	TGTGCCAGCAGCCTCGGGACTATCACCGGGGAGCTGTTTTTT
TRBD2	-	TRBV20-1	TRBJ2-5	CSARDWQRGYQETQYF	TGCAGTGCTAGAGATTGGCAGCGGGGGTACCAAGAGACCCAGTACTTC
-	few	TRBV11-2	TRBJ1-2	CASSSGTYGYGYTF	TGTGCCAGCAGCTCCGGGACTTATGGCTATGGCTACACCTTC
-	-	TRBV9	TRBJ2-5	CASSVETGRQETQYF	TGTGCCAGCAGCGTAGAGACAGGGAGGCAAGAGACCCAGTACTTC
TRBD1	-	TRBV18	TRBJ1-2	CASSTGTGGRYGYTF	TGTGCCAGCTCAACAGGGACAGGGGGCCGGTATGGCTACACCTTC
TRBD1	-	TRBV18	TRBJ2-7	CASSPRVDRGHEQYF	TGTGCCAGCTCACCACGGGTGGACAGGGGCCACGAGCAGTACTTC
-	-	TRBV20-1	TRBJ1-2	CSVVGSDGYGYTF	TGCAGTGTGGTGGGCAGTGACGGCTATGGCTACACCTTC
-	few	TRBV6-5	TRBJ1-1	CASSYRGAEAFF	TGTGCCAGCAGTTACCGGGGTGCTGAAGCTTTCTTT
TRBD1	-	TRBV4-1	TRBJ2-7	CASSQPDRDSYEQYF	TGCGCCAGCAGCCAACCGGACAGGGACTCCTACGAGCAGTACTTC
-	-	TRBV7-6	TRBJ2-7	CASSLGGAPYEQYF	TGTGCCAGCAGCTTAGGTGGCGCCCCCTACGAGCAGTACTTC
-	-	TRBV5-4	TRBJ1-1	CASSRLERNTEAFF	TGTGCCAGCAGTCGCCTGGAGAGGAACACTGAAGCTTTCTTT
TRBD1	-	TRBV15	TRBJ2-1	CATSRDRGTGASGEQFF	TGTGCCACCAGCAGAGACCGAGGGACAGGGGCCTCAGGGGAGCAGTTCTTC
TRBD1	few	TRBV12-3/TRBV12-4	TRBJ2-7	CASRSTGPSYEQYF	TGTGCCAGCAGATCGACAGGGCCGAGCTACGAGCAGTACTTC
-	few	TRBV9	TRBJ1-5	CASSAGTGYNQPQHF	TGTGCCAGCAGCGCAGGTACAGGGTACAATCAGCCCCAGCATTTT